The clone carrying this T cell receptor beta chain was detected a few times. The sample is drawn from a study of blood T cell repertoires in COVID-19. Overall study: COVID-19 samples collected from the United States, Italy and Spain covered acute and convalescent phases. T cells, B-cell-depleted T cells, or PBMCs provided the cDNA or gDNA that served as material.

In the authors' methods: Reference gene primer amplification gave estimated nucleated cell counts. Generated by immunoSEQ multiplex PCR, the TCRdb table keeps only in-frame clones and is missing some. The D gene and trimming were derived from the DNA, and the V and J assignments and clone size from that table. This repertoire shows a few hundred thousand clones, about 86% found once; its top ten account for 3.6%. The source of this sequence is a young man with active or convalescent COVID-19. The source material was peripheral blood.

CDR3 residues: CASSYSTGHLNGEQYF. The DNA for the CDR3 is TGTGCCAGCAGTTACTCGACAGGACACCTTAATGGGGAGCAGTACTTC. This rearrangement joins TRBV6-5 to TRBJ2-7; TRBD1 might be the D (6 bases). This CDR3 is built from 16 residues. Trimming cost V 0 bases and J 7 bases, with 19 bases left between them. Germline assignment: CDR1 MNHEY and CDR2 SVGAGI.